This T cell receptor (beta chain) was sequenced for a study of cytomegalovirus exposure and HLA in healthy donors. Whole-study results and caveats: Some public TCRs appeared in many individuals, while most sequences were rare.

Worth noting for this clone: Its antigen is unidentified.

The PCR made use of 60 Vbeta and 13 Jbeta primers. Assay used: immunoSEQ multiplex PCR; TCRdb lists only in-frame clones, some missing. In the table there are some 170,000 clones, 70% to 90% of which are singletons. Sequencing was done on a sample of PBMCs. This TCR was recovered from a woman in her twenties or thirties in good health and CMV-seronegative.

The CDR3 DNA is TGTGCCAGCAGCGTGACAGGAGCCACAGATACGCAGTATTTT. Protein: CASSVTGATDTQYF. This chain connects TRBV7-2 to TRBJ2-3; D perhaps matches TRBD1 (6 bases). The germline gives CDR1 SGHTA, CDR2 FQGNSA. The CDR3 totals 14 residues. V was shortened by 5 bases and J by 2 bases, with 11 bases between the two germline ends.